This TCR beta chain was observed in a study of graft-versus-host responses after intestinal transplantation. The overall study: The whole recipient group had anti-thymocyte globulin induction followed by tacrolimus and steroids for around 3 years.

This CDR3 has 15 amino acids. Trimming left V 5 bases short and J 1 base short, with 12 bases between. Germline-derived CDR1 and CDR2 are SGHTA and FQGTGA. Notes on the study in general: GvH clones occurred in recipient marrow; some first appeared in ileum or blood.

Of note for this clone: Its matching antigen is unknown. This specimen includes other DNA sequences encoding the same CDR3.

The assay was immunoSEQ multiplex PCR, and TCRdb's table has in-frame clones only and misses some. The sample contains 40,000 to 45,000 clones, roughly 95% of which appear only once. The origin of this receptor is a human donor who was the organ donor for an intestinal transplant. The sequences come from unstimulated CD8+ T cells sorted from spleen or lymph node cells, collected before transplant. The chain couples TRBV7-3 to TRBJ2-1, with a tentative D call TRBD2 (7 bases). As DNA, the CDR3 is TGTGCCAGCAGCCACGGGGGGCCTTCCTACAATGAGCAGTTCTTC. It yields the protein CASSHGGPSYNEQFF.